The 17 T cell receptor beta chains below all came from one sample that was sequenced in a study of blood T cells in healthy people across ages. The use of a sample-barcoded 5' primer and a J-beta primer mix characterized a second PCR of roughly 6 to 11 cycles. TCRdb called the 5' RACE reads again in MiXCR, with one record for every CDR3 protein. The repertoire holds over 500,000 distinct CDR3 sequences, about 51% seen once, with around an eighth in the top ten. The sample taken for sequencing was blood. Receptor source: a woman aged 80 or over in good health.

This chain connects TRBV12-3 or TRBV12-4 to TRBJ2-2; 7 positions agree with TRBD1. The CDR3 has 17 residues. The trim removed 7 bases at V and 0 bases at J, leaving 11 bases unmatched. CDR3 loop: CASIKQQGPANTGELFF. DNA of the CDR3: TGTGCCAGCATCAAGCAACAGGGGCCCGCGAACACCGGGGAGCTGTTTTTT.

The table lists this clonotype with many counts. V usage is TRBV4-1 and J usage is TRBJ2-1, with 12 positions matching TRBD2. Germline CDR1 MGHRA, CDR2 YSYEKL. CDR3 length equals 16 residues. V was pared by 3 bases and J by 7 bases, with 7 bases of the junction left unmatched. The CDR3 bases are TGCGCCAGCAGCCAGCCAACTAGCGGGAGGAGGAATGAGCAGTTCTTC. Translated: CASSQPTSGRRNEQFF.

The chain couples TRBV28 to TRBJ2-7, with TRBD2 as a possible D gene (5 bases). V lost 7 bases, J lost 5 bases, and 15 bases lay in between. The germline CDR1 and CDR2 sequences are MDHEN and SYDVKM. The CDR3 is 13 amino acids. CDR3 protein: CASTGGPINEQYF. CDR3 DNA sequence: TGTGCCAGCACCGGAGGACCAATTAACGAGCAGTACTTC. Full variable domain (outside the CDR3, taken from reference TRBV28 and TRBJ2-7): DVKVTQSSRYLVKRTGEKVFLECVQDMDHENMFWYRQDPGLGLRLIYFSYDVKMKEKGDIPEGYSVSREKKERFSLILESASTNQTSMYLCASTGGPINEQYFGPGTRLTVT.

The V gene is TRBV28, the J gene TRBJ1-2, with no clear D. The CDR3 runs 13 residues. The V end was cut by 8 bases, the J end by 4 bases, with 14 bases between. Germline V CDR1 and CDR2: MDHEN, SYDVKM. The DNA for the CDR3 is TGTGCCAGCGGTTCCCAGAGGGTCTATGGCTACACCTTC. As protein: CASGSQRVYGYTF.

The CDR3 DNA reads TGTGCCAGCAGCGGTGGGATGACAGGGGGGTTTTTT. Its translation: CASSGGMTGGFF. The chain recombines TRBV28 with TRBJ1-4; 9 nucleotides agree with TRBD1. V was pared by 6 bases and J by 16 bases, with 9 bases of the junction left unmatched. The CDR3 totals 12 residues. The germline CDR1 and CDR2 sequences are MDHEN and SYDVKM.

Notes on this clonotype: A much larger clone is a single base away; this may be a read error. V is TRBV20-1 and J is TRBJ2-1; 10 nucleotides align to TRBD2. Germline V CDR1 and CDR2: DFQATT, SNEGSKA (reference sequence). This CDR3 region has 17 residues. V was clipped by 0 bases and J by 0 bases; unmatched bases: 5. The CDR3 nucleotides read TGCAGTGCTAGAGATAGGGCTAGCGGGGGCTCCTACAATGAGCAGTTCTTC. Its protein is CSARDRASGGSYNEQFF.

J is TRBJ2-3 and V is TRBV7-3; the D gene is possibly TRBD2 (6 bases). V was clipped by 2 bases and J by 0 bases, with 18 bases between them. CDR3 length: 18 residues. Germline CDR1 reads SGHTA; CDR2 reads FQGTGA. The CDR3 bases are TGTGCCAGCAGCTTATCCCGTGGGGGAGGCACTAGCACAGATACGCAGTATTTT. Its translation is CASSLSRGGGTSTDTQYF.

The rearrangement joins TRBV28 to TRBJ2-6, with D tentatively TRBD2 (5 bases). CDR3 length equals 18 residues. V was trimmed by 7 bases and J by 0 bases, leaving 19 bases between them. CDR1 and CDR2 from the germline V gene are MDHEN and SYDVKM. The CDR3 DNA is TGTGCCAGCATCCTAGGAGGCAGCCTTGGCTCTGGGGCCAACGTCCTGACTTTC. Amino acid sequence: CASILGGSLGSGANVLTF.

This clonotype was seen repeatedly, ten times or more. J is TRBJ2-1 and V is TRBV5-1; unclear D gene. The V end was cut by 1 base, the J end by 2 bases, with 10 bases between. There are 15 residues in the CDR3. Germline V gene lookup returns CDR1 SGHRS and CDR2 YFSETQ. The chain's CDR3 is CASSLSGLTYNEQFF. The DNA of the CDR3 is TGCGCCAGCAGCTTGTCCGGGCTTACCTACAATGAGCAGTTCTTC.

In this sample, this clonotype turned up many times. The CDR3 spells CSVVGQKGPDTQYF. CDR3 DNA: TGCAGCGTTGTTGGGCAAAAGGGGCCGGATACGCAGTATTTT. V is TRBV29-1 and J is TRBJ2-3, with D perhaps TRBD1 (5 bases). This CDR3 is 14 amino acids long. Germline-derived CDR1 and CDR2 are SQVTM and ANQGSEA. Trimming removed 4 bases at V and 6 bases at J, with 17 bases between.

This clonotype was detected many times. J is TRBJ1-5 and V is TRBV6-6; 7 nucleotides line up with TRBD1. This CDR3 comprises 14 residues. The V segment lost 6 bases and the J segment 7 bases; nucleotides outside the gene matches: 9. Germline CDR1 reads MNHNY; CDR2 reads SVGAGI (reference sequence). The CDR3 region has the DNA TGTGCCAGCAGCAGGGGAGACAGGGCCCAGCCCCAGCATTTT. Translating it yields CASSRGDRAQPQHF.

Concerning this clonotype: A read error may be the cause here, since a much bigger clone is one base away. The chain couples TRBV6-6 to TRBJ1-5; 7 nucleotides align to TRBD1. The CDR3 totals 17 residues. In germline, CDR1 is MNHNY, CDR2 SVGAGI (reference sequence). CDR3 sequence: CVSSYAGQMVINQPQHF. As DNA, the CDR3 is TGTGTCAGCAGTTACGCGGGACAGATGGTGATTAATCAGCCCCAGCATTTT.

This clonotype was recorded many times. The chain recombines TRBV20-1 with TRBJ2-7, with a weak D call TRBD1 (6 bases). Germline V gene sequence: CDR1 DFQATT, CDR2 SNEGSKA (reference sequence). The CDR3 has 15 amino acids. V was cut by 6 bases and J by 4 bases, with 22 bases left in between. The CDR3 reads CSAEDATRGGYEQYF. The CDR3 nucleotides are TGCAGTGCGGAGGACGCTACCAGGGGTGGTTACGAGCAGTACTTC.

This rearrangement joins TRBV2 to TRBJ2-5; possibly TRBD1 for D (6 bases). The DNA end favors TRBJ2-4, so the J call may be wrong. The CDR3 consists of 15 residues. Germline V CDR1 and CDR2: SNHLY, FYNNEI. The CDR3 region is CASSVPDGGWNIQYF. CDR3 nucleotides: TGTGCCAGCAGTGTCCCGGATGGGGGCTGGAACATTCAGTACTTC.

This clonotype came up a few times. V and J are TRBV7-2 and TRBJ1-1, with TRBD1 as a possible D gene (5 bases). The V end lost 5 bases, the J end lost 0 bases, and 16 bases lay between the germline ends. The CDR3 is made up of 16 amino acids. The germline V gene has CDR1 SGHTA and CDR2 FQGNSA. CDR3 loop: CASSLTRATVNTEAFF. DNA of the CDR3: TGTGCCAGCAGCCTCACTAGGGCGACAGTGAACACTGAAGCTTTCTTT.

This clonotype has at least ten counts. The chain has TRBV6-6 and TRBJ1-5; 8 bases agree with TRBD1. J gave up 1 base and V 6 bases, and 11 bases lay outside the gene matches. The CDR3 spans 17 residues. CDR1 is MNHNY, CDR2 SVGAGI, per germline (reference sequence). This chain's CDR3 is CASSPVQGASSNQPQHF. CDR3 DNA: TGTGCCAGCAGCCCCGTCCAGGGGGCGTCGAGCAATCAGCCCCAGCATTTT.

The table lists this clonotype with a few counts. The chain couples TRBV6-2 or TRBV6-3 to TRBJ2-1; D may be TRBD1 or TRBD2 (5 bases each). The CDR3 has 15 amino acids. Germline values: CDR1 MNHEY, CDR2 SVGEGT. V was shortened by 6 bases and J by 4 bases, with 16 bases between the two germline ends. CDR3: CASSARRDGYNEQFF. CDR3 nucleotides: TGTGCCAGCAGCGCCCGAAGGGACGGATACAATGAGCAGTTCTTC.